This T cell receptor beta chain was sequenced for a study of breast tumors, draining lymph nodes, adjacent tissues. TCRdb re-derived calls from the multiplex PCR reads in MiXCR, one entry per CDR3 protein. The sample gives about 100,000 distinct CDR3 sequences, 21% of which show up once; 1% to 1.5% is in the top ten. On this clonotype: Its antigen remains unidentified.

Study-wide findings and caveats: Data fit most tumor T cells coming from lymph node, expanding in tumor. Compared with lymph nodes, tumors were less diverse; compared with nontumor tissue, more. Tumor and nontumor repertoires were significantly more similar in luminal-like than in basal-like breast cancer.

Axillary draining lymph nodes of breast cancer patients supplied the node samples. CDR1 and CDR2 (germline): SGHTA, FQGNSA. This CDR3 spans 14 amino acids. Trimming took off 11 bases at V and 2 bases at J, with 19 bases between the two ends. This sequence was found in a female donor with breast cancer. Some clones in this sample may be carry-over from other donors' samples. The source material was axillary lymph node tissue. V is TRBV7-2 and J is TRBJ2-7; D gene ambiguous. The CDR3, as DNA: TGTGCCTGCACCTTAGGTCGCAGTGCCTACGAGCAGTACTTC. It specifies CACTLGRSAYEQYF.